This entry is about one T cell receptor (beta chain). Its specificity is not known. The data derive from a study of T cells in tuberculosis. Study-wide results and limits: Active tuberculosis patients had shorter CDR3-alpha; the beta difference was nonsignificant.

V shed 1 base, J shed 10 bases, and the junction held 5 bases outside the gene matches. Looked up from germline, CDR1 is SGDLS and CDR2 is YYNGEE. The CDR3 is 13 amino acids. The table came from immunoSEQ multiplex PCR; TCRdb's copy has only in-frame clones and leaves some out. The repertoire consists of tens of thousands of clones, with roughly 96% occurring once and the leading ten covering less than 8.5%. The sequenced material came from PBMCs. The V gene is TRBV9, the J gene TRBJ2-1, with TRBD2 identical over 7 bases. This sequence originates from a donor between 10 and 35 years old with latent tuberculosis or without tuberculosis infection. The CDR3 DNA is TGTGCCAGCAGCGTAAGCGGGGATGGGGAGCAGTTCTTC. This sequence encodes CASSVSGDGEQFF.